This TCR beta chain emerged from a study of T cell responses to AZD1222 COVID-19 vaccine. Study as a whole: Investigators merged groups given second doses at roughly 4 or roughly 12 weeks.

With regard to this clone: Its antigen is unidentified.

Germline V CDR1 and CDR2: SNHLY, FYNNEI. The CDR3 totals 14 residues. Trimming pared 3 bases from V and 4 bases from J, leaving 10 bases between. The study, taken as a whole, reports: The number of AZD1222 recipients seropositive at baseline was only five to seven. There were repertoire samples only from the period after the peak T cell response. Close to half of all spike-specific TCRs reportedly target regions of the variants that are unmutated.

The assay was immunoSEQ multiplex PCR, and TCRdb's table has in-frame clones only and misses some. Altogether tens of thousands of clones are present, 86% being singletons, with the ten largest covering approximately 16%. This chain connects TRBV2 to TRBJ2-1; possibly TRBD2 for D (5 bases). This material consisted of peripheral blood, taken on day 0 of AZD1222 vaccination. The receptor was derived from an adult in good health. CDR3 coding DNA: TGTGCCAGCAGTGACTCCCCGGGATACAATGAGCAGTTCTTC. Translating it yields CASSDSPGYNEQFF.